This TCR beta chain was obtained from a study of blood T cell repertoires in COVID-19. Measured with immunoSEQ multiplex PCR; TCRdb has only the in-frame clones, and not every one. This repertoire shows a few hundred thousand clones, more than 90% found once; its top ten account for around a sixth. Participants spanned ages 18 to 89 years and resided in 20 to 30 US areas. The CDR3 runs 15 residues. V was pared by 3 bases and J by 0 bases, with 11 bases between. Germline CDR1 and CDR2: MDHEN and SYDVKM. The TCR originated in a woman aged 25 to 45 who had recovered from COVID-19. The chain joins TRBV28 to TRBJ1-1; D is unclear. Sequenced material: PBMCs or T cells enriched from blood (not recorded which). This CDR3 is CASSFGRSMNTEAFF. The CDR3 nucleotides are TGTGCCAGCAGTTTCGGCAGGTCCATGAACACTGAAGCTTTCTTT.